The source of this TCR beta chain is a study of cytomegalovirus exposure and HLA in healthy donors. Trimming cost V 5 bases and J 1 base; bases outside gene matches: 7. Germline-derived CDR1 and CDR2 are MNHEY and SVGAGI. This CDR3 is built from 15 residues. The data were produced by immunoSEQ multiplex PCR, yet TCRdb's version contains in-frame clones alone and is incomplete. The sample lists roughly 270,000 clones, around 89% occurring once. The source of this sequence is a woman under 30 in good health and CMV-seronegative. V and J are TRBV6-5 and TRBJ2-7; 8 bases agree with TRBD2. Sequenced material: PBMCs. The CDR3 DNA reads TGTGCCAGCAGTCCGGGACTAGGAAGGTCCTACGAGCAGTACTTC. Residues: CASSPGLGRSYEQYF.